This T cell receptor (beta chain) was documented in a study of T cells expressing NK-cell markers. In the study overall: Each TCR beta repertoire originated in sorted T cells that were CD3+CD56+NKG2C+, CD3+CD56+NKG2C- or CD3+CD56-NKG2C+.

TCRdb re-called the 5' RACE reads; one entry per CDR3 protein, DNA not given. This sample contains roughly 390,000 distinct CDR3 sequences. The specimen sequenced was blood T cells: a sorted CD56 or NKG2C T cell subset, CD4+ or CD8+ T cells, or bulk PBMC T cells (not recorded which). This clonotype originated in a man aged 18-75 years in good health.

This chain's CDR3 is CASSRDPGAEQYF. V is TRBV3-1 and J is TRBJ2-7; TCRdb gives TRBD1 as the D gene, but with no DNA this cannot be confirmed. The germline V gene encodes CDR1 LGHDT and CDR2 YNNKEL (reference sequence). The CDR3 runs to 13 residues.